This record looks at one T cell receptor beta chain sequence and its context. Germline trimming cut 5 bases from V and 2 bases from J; bases unmatched to any gene: 10. Germline lookup yields CDR1 SEHNR and CDR2 FQNEAQ (reference sequence). The CDR3 sequence is 16 residues long. These data belong to a study of cytotoxic CD8 clonotypes in ibrutinib-treated CLL. Clones were sequenced by immunoSEQ multiplex PCR, and TCRdb holds only the in-frame ones, with some missing. The sample has a few hundred thousand clones, around four fifths seen once; the top ten hold over 5%. The specimen was PBMCs, collected before ibrutinib treatment. The sequence was obtained from a human donor with chronic lymphocytic leukemia. The gene calls are TRBV7-9 and TRBJ2-3, with 7 bases aligning to TRBD2. As DNA, the CDR3 is TGTGCCAGCAGCGAACCGAAGCGGGATCCCACAGATACGCAGTATTTT. This translates into CASSEPKRDPTDTQYF.